Given below is one TCR beta chain in context. As yet, its antigen is unknown. The sample comes from a study of CD8+ T cells in alopecia areata. Sequencing templates came from extracted RNA that was reverse transcribed into cDNA. Sequencing was performed with immunoSEQ multiplex PCR; in TCRdb, only in-frame clones are kept and a portion is missing. The sample contains 190,000 or so clones, about 60% of which appear only once. Broader study findings: On tofacitinib, scalp and blood still held many of the expanded lesional clones.

Treatment meaning: oral pan-JAK inhibitor, 5-10 mg twice daily. The CDR3 is made up of 15 amino acids. Germline V lookup: CDR1 MGHRA, CDR2 YSYEKL. With 4 bases removed from V and 6 bases from J, the gap between germline ends came to 17 bases. The clonotype originates from a human donor with alopecia areata. This chain joins TRBV4-1 and TRBJ2-3; TRBD2 is a possible D gene (6 bases). The sequencing here drew on CD8+ T cells sorted from blood, taken at week 24, from a patient treated with tofacitinib. CDR3 amino acids: CASSRFRDFRDTQYF. For the CDR3, the DNA is TGCGCCAGCAGCCGATTCAGGGACTTTCGGGATACGCAGTATTTT.